These 10 T cell receptor beta chains originate from one sample sequenced in a study of cytomegalovirus exposure and HLA in healthy donors. PCR employed 60 Vbeta and 13 Jbeta primers. Clones were read by immunoSEQ multiplex PCR, and TCRdb kept only the in-frame ones, dropping some. This sample carries around 140,000 clones, about three quarters of them seen once, and the ten largest clones take roughly 1.5%. The sequencing sample was made of PBMCs. These receptor sequences come from a woman younger than 30 in good health and CMV-seronegative.

V usage is TRBV7-2 and J usage is TRBJ1-2; D may be TRBD1 (6 bases). V lost 5 bases and J lost 8, with 15 bases in between. CDR1 is SGHTA and CDR2 is FQGNSA in the germline V gene. CDR3 length equals 13 residues. CDR3: CASSPPGEGGYTF. The CDR3 DNA reads TGTGCCAGCAGCCCCCCAGGGGAAGGAGGCTACACCTTC. The full variable domain, completed using reference TRBV7-2 and TRBJ1-2, is GAGVSQSPSNKVTEKGKDVELRCDPISGHTALYWYRQSLGQGLEFLIYFQGNSAPDKSGLPSDRFSAERTGGSVSTLTIQRTQQEDSAVYLCASSPPGEGGYTFGSGTRLTVV.

This rearrangement joins TRBV7-8 to TRBJ2-7, with 7 bases fitting TRBD2. Looked up from germline, CDR1 is SGHVS and CDR2 is FQNEAQ. This CDR3 region has 14 residues. V shed 6 bases and J 0 bases; nucleotides not matched to a gene: 5. CDR3 DNA: TGTGCCAGCAGTCTCGGGACTACCTCCTACGAGCAGTACTTC. This gives the protein CASSLGTTSYEQYF.

The chain has TRBV6-5 and TRBJ1-1; D may be TRBD1 (5 bases). The CDR3 has 12 residues. V shed 5 bases and J shed 6 bases, with 10 bases lying between them. Germline CDR1 MNHEY, CDR2 SVGAGI. This CDR3 reads CASSRGTAEAFF. The CDR3 DNA follows: TGTGCCAGCAGTCGCGGGACGGCTGAAGCTTTCTTT.

This sequence joins TRBV29-1 and TRBJ1-2; D is undetermined. V dropped 4 bases and J dropped 5 bases, with 11 bases sitting between them. Germline loops: CDR1 SQVTM, CDR2 ANQGSEA. This CDR3 has 12 residues. The CDR3 sequence: CSVAGRTYGYTF. The CDR3 DNA sequence: TGCAGCGTTGCCGGCAGGACTTATGGCTACACCTTC.

J is TRBJ2-2 and V is TRBV10-3; possibly TRBD2 for D (5 bases). V was cut by 3 bases and J by 1 base, with 9 bases left in between. The germline gives CDR1 ENHRY, CDR2 SYGVKD. There are 15 residues in the CDR3. The CDR3 nucleotides read TGTGCCATCAGTGACGAGGGCTTGAACACCGGGGAGCTGTTTTTT. It encodes CAISDEGLNTGELFF.

The CDR3 here is CASSLSAGRGGTDTQYF. CDR3 DNA: TGCGCCAGCAGCTTATCCGCGGGACGGGGAGGCACAGATACGCAGTATTTT. This chain connects TRBV4-1 to TRBJ2-3; D is possibly TRBD2 (6 bases). The germline CDR1 and CDR2 sequences are MGHRA and YSYEKL. V lost 5 bases and J lost 1, with 19 bases in between. This CDR3 contains 17 residues.

The chain employs TRBV6-1 and TRBJ1-1; D call uncertain. Trimming pared 2 bases from V and 4 bases from J, leaving 11 bases between. CDR1 and CDR2 from the germline V gene are MNHNS and SASEGT. The CDR3 consists of 14 residues. The CDR3 nucleotides read TGTGCCAGCAGTGAATATAATGGGCGCACTGAAGCTTTCTTT. Its protein product is CASSEYNGRTEAFF.

This clone was seen a handful of times. J is TRBJ1-5 and V is TRBV19, with D hard to call. CDR1 is LNHDA, CDR2 SQIVND, per germline (reference sequence). This CDR3 has 13 residues. Trimming removed 10 bases at V and 3 bases at J, with 13 bases between. CDR3 loop: CATRDRDNQPQHF. CDR3 DNA sequence: TGTGCCACCAGAGACCGGGACAATCAGCCCCAGCATTTT. Drawing the rest from reference TRBV19 and TRBJ1-5, the complete variable domain is DGGITQSPKYLFRKEGQNVTLSCEQNLNHDAMYWYRQDPGQGLRLIYYSQIVNDFQKGDIAEGYSVSREKKESFPLTVTSAQKNPTAFYLCATRDRDNQPQHFGDGTRLSIL.

The chain combines TRBV5-1 with TRBJ2-1; 9 positions match TRBD2. The CDR3 covers 14 residues. Trimming at V came to 5 bases and at J to 5 bases, leaving 5 bases not matched to a gene. Germline V CDR1 and CDR2: SGHRS, YFSETQ. CDR3 sequence reads: CASSKREENNEQFF. CDR3 nucleotide sequence: TGCGCCAGCAGTAAGCGGGAGGAGAACAATGAGCAGTTCTTC.

The CDR3 loop is CASSLPAGGGRGEQYF. The CDR3 DNA sequence: TGTGCCAGCAGTTTACCGGCGGGAGGCGGGAGAGGCGAGCAGTACTTC. V is TRBV28 and J is TRBJ2-7, with 8 bases that match TRBD2. This CDR3 region has 16 residues. V lost 2 bases and J lost 6; bases outside the gene matches: 12. Germline CDR1 MDHEN, CDR2 SYDVKM. Full variable domain (remainder filled in from reference TRBV28 and TRBJ2-7): DVKVTQSSRYLVKRTGEKVFLECVQDMDHENMFWYRQDPGLGLRLIYFSYDVKMKEKGDIPEGYSVSREKKERFSLILESASTNQTSMYLCASSLPAGGGRGEQYFGPGTRLTVT.